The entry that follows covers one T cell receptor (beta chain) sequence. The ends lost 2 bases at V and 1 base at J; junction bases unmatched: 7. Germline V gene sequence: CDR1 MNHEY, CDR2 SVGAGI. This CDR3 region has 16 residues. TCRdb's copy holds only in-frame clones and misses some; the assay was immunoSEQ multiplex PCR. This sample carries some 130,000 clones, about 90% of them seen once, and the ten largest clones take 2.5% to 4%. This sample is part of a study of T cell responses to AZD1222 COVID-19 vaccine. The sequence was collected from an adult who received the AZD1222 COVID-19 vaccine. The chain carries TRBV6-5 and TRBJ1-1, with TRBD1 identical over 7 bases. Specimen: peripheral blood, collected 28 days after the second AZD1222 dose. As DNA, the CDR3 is TGTGCCAGCAGTTACCAAGGGGGCATAGGGAACACTGAAGCTTTCTTT. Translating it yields CASSYQGGIGNTEAFF.